Each of the 29 T cell receptor beta chains below was sequenced from the same sample in a study of blood T cell repertoires in COVID-19. Generated by immunoSEQ multiplex PCR, the TCRdb table keeps only in-frame clones and is missing some. The repertoire consists of roughly 60,000 clones, with roughly 92% occurring once and the leading ten covering around 6%. Sequencing was done on a sample of peripheral blood. The origin of the receptors is a human donor in a cohort sampled during active COVID-19.

The chain couples TRBV5-4 to TRBJ2-2; D might be TRBD1 (6 bases). The CDR3 has 15 amino acids. The V end was cut by 7 bases, the J end by 4 bases, with 17 bases between. Germline V gene data show CDR1 as SGHNT and CDR2 as YYREEE (reference sequence). CDR3: CASYDPGHSTGELFF. The CDR3 DNA follows: TGTGCCAGCTACGACCCGGGACACAGCACCGGGGAGCTGTTTTTT.

The gene calls are TRBV12-3 or TRBV12-4 and TRBJ1-1; TRBD1 is a possible D gene (5 bases). Trimming removed 6 bases at V and 4 bases at J, with 12 bases between. This CDR3 is 13 amino acids long. The CDR3 protein is CASSWGLLTEAFF. The CDR3 DNA is TGTGCCAGCAGCTGGGGACTTCTCACTGAAGCTTTCTTT.

The rearrangement joins TRBV9 to TRBJ1-6, with no clear D. The ends were cut back, 3 bases at V and 2 bases at J, with 15 bases in the middle. Germline assignment: CDR1 SGDLS and CDR2 YYNGEE. CDR3 length equals 17 residues. CDR3 amino acids: CASSAHSLPTYNSPLHF. The CDR3 bases are TGTGCCAGCAGCGCCCATTCACTGCCTACCTATAATTCACCCCTCCACTTT.

The chain couples TRBV18 to TRBJ2-1; 7 bases align to TRBD2. This CDR3 is 14 amino acids long. Germline lookup yields CDR1 KGHSH and CDR2 LQKENI. The ends lost 6 bases at V and 7 bases at J; junction bases unmatched: 9. CDR3 nucleotide sequence: TGTGCCAGCTCGGACACTAGCGCCCTGAATGAGCAGTTCTTC. It is translated as CASSDTSALNEQFF.

The chain couples TRBV19 to TRBJ2-3, with TRBD2 as a possible D gene (5 bases). V shed 4 bases and J shed 7 bases, with 18 bases lying between them. Germline V lookup: CDR1 LNHDA, CDR2 SQIVND (reference sequence). The CDR3 is 15 residues long. The CDR3 nucleotides are TGTGCCAGTAGTAAGAAACGGGGTGGGGAAAATACGCAGTATTTT. This gives the protein CASSKKRGGENTQYF.

CDR3 amino acids: CASSPGPGNREAFF. The DNA for the CDR3 is TGTGCCAGCAGCCCCGGTCCAGGGAACAGGGAAGCTTTCTTT. The chain recombines TRBV5-5 with TRBJ1-1; a possible D gene is TRBD1 (5 bases). CDR1 and CDR2 from the germline V gene are SGHKS and YYEKEE (reference sequence). The CDR3 extends over 14 amino acids. V dropped 4 bases and J dropped 8 bases, with 18 bases sitting between them.

This chain links TRBV24-1 with TRBJ1-2; 7 nucleotides align to TRBD1. Trimming cost V 4 bases and J 5 bases; bases outside gene matches: 15. CDR1 and CDR2 (germline): KGHDR, SFDVKD. The CDR3 sequence is 17 residues long. CDR3 amino acids: CATSDPQLRQGRYGYTF. CDR3 sequence (DNA): TGTGCCACCAGTGACCCGCAACTTCGACAGGGAAGGTATGGCTACACCTTC.

The CDR3 sequence is CASSSPGQLKQETQYF. The CDR3, as DNA: TGTGCCAGCAGCTCCCCGGGACAACTAAAACAAGAGACCCAGTACTTC. The chain joins TRBV11-2 to TRBJ2-5; D is possibly TRBD1 (6 bases). The CDR3 runs 16 residues. CDR1 is SGHAT, CDR2 FQNNGV, per germline. With 4 bases removed from V and 2 bases from J, the gap between germline ends came to 17 bases.

The chain employs TRBV7-3 and TRBJ2-6; no clear D. The CDR3 runs to 16 residues. The V gene lost 4 bases and the J gene lost 4 bases, with 14 bases spanning the gap. From germline, CDR1 is SGHTA and CDR2 FQGTGA. The CDR3 spells CASSSDGPSGANVLTF. CDR3 nucleotides: TGTGCCAGCAGCTCCGATGGCCCTTCCGGGGCCAACGTCCTGACTTTC.

This chain links TRBV28 with TRBJ1-3; no firm D call. V was trimmed by 7 bases and J by 8 bases, leaving 21 bases between them. Germline lookup yields CDR1 MDHEN and CDR2 SYDVKM. This CDR3 has 15 residues. CDR3 DNA: TGTGCCAGCATTGATCTGGGTCAAGACTGGGACACCATATATTTT. The encoded protein is CASIDLGQDWDTIYF.

The V gene is TRBV18, the J gene TRBJ1-2; 7 bases are shared with TRBD1. CDR1 and CDR2 (germline): KGHSH, LQKENI. V trimming: 3 bases; J trimming: 0 bases; junction bases outside the gene matches: 7. This CDR3 is 16 amino acids long. The CDR3 here is CASSPESTGTNYGYTF. CDR3 sequence (DNA): TGTGCCAGCTCACCCGAATCGACAGGGACTAACTATGGCTACACCTTC.

The gene calls are TRBV28 and TRBJ1-3; possible D gene TRBD1, 5 bases. Germline CDR1 is MDHEN and CDR2 is SYDVKM. This CDR3 contains 14 residues. V shed 10 bases and J shed 0 bases, with 13 bases lying between them. The CDR3: CATIRGSSGNTIYF. The CDR3 DNA reads TGTGCCACCATACGGGGGAGCTCTGGAAACACCATATATTTT.

This rearrangement joins TRBV9 to TRBJ1-6; D perhaps matches TRBD1 (5 bases). V was trimmed by 5 bases and J by 9 bases, leaving 15 bases between them. The CDR3 is 14 amino acids. Germline CDR1 SGDLS, CDR2 YYNGEE. CDR3 nucleotides: TGTGCCAGCAGTAAAGGGGATCTGGGTTCACCCCTCCACTTT. Its translation: CASSKGDLGSPLHF.

The chain recombines TRBV28 with TRBJ2-3, with a tentative D call TRBD2 (6 bases). The CDR3 consists of 15 residues. The germline CDR1 and CDR2 sequences are MDHEN and SYDVKM. Trimming stripped 7 bases from V and 0 bases from J, with 14 bases between. CDR3 nucleotides: TGTGCCAGCATTCTTAGCGGCTCTAGCACAGATACGCAGTATTTT. Protein sequence: CASILSGSSTDTQYF. The whole variable domain, filled in from reference TRBV28 and TRBJ2-3, reads DVKVTQSSRYLVKRTGEKVFLECVQDMDHENMFWYRQDPGLGLRLIYFSYDVKMKEKGDIPEGYSVSREKKERFSLILESASTNQTSMYLCASILSGSSTDTQYFGPGTRLTVL.

The chain combines TRBV14 with TRBJ2-1; D is possibly TRBD2 (5 bases). The CDR3 length is 13 residues. The germline CDR1 and CDR2 sequences are SGHDN and FVKESK. V shed 1 base and J shed 7 bases, with 8 bases lying between them. The CDR3 DNA reads as TGTGCCAGCAGCCAAGTCGGGAAAAATGAGCAGTTCTTC. This encodes CASSQVGKNEQFF. The whole variable domain, remainder taken from reference TRBV14 and TRBJ2-1, is EAGVTQFPSHSVIEKGQTVTLRCDPISGHDNLYWYRRVMGKEIKFLLHFVKESKQDESGMPNNRFLAERTGGTYSTLKVQPAELEDSGVYFCASSQVGKNEQFFGPGTRLTVL.

This chain joins TRBV4-2 and TRBJ1-5; TRBD1 might be the D (5 bases). The V end lost 0 bases, the J end lost 6 bases, and 12 bases lay between the germline ends. The germline V gene encodes CDR1 LGHNA and CDR2 YNFKEQ. This CDR3 has 15 residues. As DNA, the CDR3 is TGTGCCAGCAGCCAAGATAGGGGTTCCCCTCAGCCCCAGCATTTT. Residues: CASSQDRGSPQPQHF.

V usage is TRBV30 and J usage is TRBJ1-1, with D uncertain. In germline, CDR1 is GTSNPN, CDR2 SVGIG (reference sequence). The CDR3 has 12 amino acids. V gave up 0 bases and J gave up 4 bases, with 6 bases separating them. CDR3 residues: CAWSVKRTEAFF. In DNA, the CDR3 is TGTGCCTGGAGTGTAAAGCGCACTGAAGCTTTCTTT.

The chain employs TRBV7-8 and TRBJ2-1, with TRBD1 as a possible D gene (5 bases). The CDR3 sequence is 18 residues long. Trimming took 3 bases from V and 0 from J, leaving 18 bases between them. CDR1 is SGHVS, CDR2 FQNEAQ, per germline. CDR3 in amino acids: CASSLGPRWMSSYNEQFF. CDR3 in DNA: TGTGCCAGCAGCTTGGGGCCACGGTGGATGAGCTCCTACAATGAGCAGTTCTTC.

This rearrangement joins TRBV27 to TRBJ2-1; a possible D gene is TRBD2 (6 bases). This CDR3 spans 15 amino acids. V lost 7 bases to trimming and J lost 2 bases, with 15 bases between them. Germline V lookup: CDR1 MNHEY, CDR2 SMNVEV (reference sequence). DNA for the CDR3: TGTGCCAGCAAGAAGGGGCGGGGAGCCTACAATGAGCAGTTCTTC. Protein sequence: CASKKGRGAYNEQFF.

In this sample, this clone turned up once. The rearrangement uses TRBV7-9 and TRBJ1-3; 8 bases line up with TRBD1. Germline V CDR1 and CDR2: SEHNR, FQNEAQ (reference sequence). CDR3 length: 17 residues. V was pared by 5 bases and J by 0 bases, with 9 bases of the junction left unmatched. CDR3 amino acids: CASSVTRQGSSGNTIYF. The CDR3 nucleotides are TGTGCCAGCAGCGTCACTCGACAGGGGAGCTCTGGAAACACCATATATTTT.

The sample holds one count of this clone. This sequence joins TRBV9 and TRBJ1-2, with D possibly being TRBD1 (6 bases). From germline, CDR1 is SGDLS and CDR2 YYNGEE. V dropped 4 bases and J dropped 6 bases, with 10 bases sitting between them. The CDR3 is made up of 12 amino acids. In nucleotides, the CDR3 is TGTGCCAGCAGCACGGGGGGCAATGGCTACACCTTC. Protein product: CASSTGGNGYTF.

The genes are TRBV18 and TRBJ1-3; 7 nucleotides match TRBD1. From germline, CDR1 is KGHSH and CDR2 LQKENI. The trim removed 1 base at V and 1 base at J, leaving 4 bases unmatched. The CDR3 loop spans 16 amino acids. CDR3 DNA: TGTGCCAGCTCACCACTTTGGGACAGATCTGGAAACACCATATATTTT. It yields the protein CASSPLWDRSGNTIYF.

The rearrangement joins TRBV9 to TRBJ2-7; D possibly corresponds to TRBD1 (6 bases). CDR3 length: 14 residues. Per germline, CDR1 SGDLS and CDR2 YYNGEE. V lost 0 bases and J lost 2, with 9 bases in between. The CDR3 DNA follows: TGTGCCAGCAGCGTAGGGACAGACCCCTACGAGCAGTACTTC. Protein: CASSVGTDPYEQYF. The whole variable domain, remainder taken from reference TRBV9 and TRBJ2-7, is DSGVTQTPKHLITATGQRVTLRCSPRSGDLSVYWYQQSLDQGLQFLIQYYNGEERAKGNILERFSAQQFPDLHSELNLSSLELGDSALYFCASSVGTDPYEQYFGPGTRLTVT.

V and J are TRBV7-2 and TRBJ2-1; TRBD2 matches at 8 bases. Germline assignment: CDR1 SGHTA and CDR2 FQGNSA. This CDR3 spans 16 amino acids. V was clipped by 1 base and J by 5 bases; unmatched bases: 7. The CDR3 spells CASSLGGAGGDNEQFF. The CDR3, as DNA: TGTGCCAGCAGCTTAGGAGGGGCGGGAGGCGACAATGAGCAGTTCTTC.

The chain is built from TRBV25-1 and TRBJ2-7; D is perhaps TRBD1 (6 bases). The CDR3 is 13 amino acids. In germline, CDR1 is MGHDK, CDR2 SYGVNS. Trimming cost V 9 bases and J 2 bases, with 14 bases left between them. This chain's CDR3 is CASAGQPPYEQYF. Here the CDR3 DNA reads TGTGCCAGTGCTGGACAGCCTCCCTACGAGCAGTACTTC.

The chain is built from TRBV28 and TRBJ1-2; D perhaps matches TRBD1 (6 bases). The CDR3 is 17 residues long. Germline lookup yields CDR1 MDHEN and CDR2 SYDVKM. V was cut by 4 bases and J by 4 bases, with 22 bases left in between. CDR3 in DNA: TGTGCCAGCAGTTACCCCCGCGGACAGTCAAACCTCTATGGCTACACCTTC. Protein: CASSYPRGQSNLYGYTF.

The gene calls are TRBV29-1 and TRBJ2-7; 7 nucleotides align to TRBD2. After removal of 4 bases from V and 2 bases from J, the junction contained 14 bases not matched to a gene. This CDR3 is built from 16 residues. Germline CDR1 SQVTM, CDR2 ANQGSEA. The CDR3 here is CSVVKVRSGTTYEQYF. The CDR3 DNA sequence: TGCAGCGTTGTAAAGGTTCGGAGCGGGACGACCTACGAGCAGTACTTC.

The rearrangement links TRBV19 to TRBJ2-6; D is uncertain. Germline loops: CDR1 LNHDA, CDR2 SQIVND (reference sequence). The CDR3 sequence is 16 residues long. V was shortened by 5 bases and J by 0 bases, with 11 bases between the two germline ends. CDR3 amino acids: CASSYSLLSGANVLTF. The CDR3 DNA is TGTGCCAGTAGTTACAGTTTACTCTCTGGGGCCAACGTCCTGACTTTC.

Only one count was recorded for this clone. The V and J genes are TRBV6-5 and TRBJ2-7; D may be TRBD1 (6 bases). Trimming stripped 7 bases from V and 5 bases from J, with 9 bases between. The CDR3 contains 11 residues. The germline V gene encodes CDR1 MNHEY and CDR2 SVGAGI. The CDR3 spells CASTNRDEQYF. In DNA form, the CDR3 reads TGTGCCAGCACCAACAGGGACGAGCAGTACTTC.